This T cell receptor (beta chain) is from a study of Ad26.COV2.S vaccination and SARS-CoV-2 variants. The table came from immunoSEQ multiplex PCR; TCRdb's copy has only in-frame clones and leaves some out. In the table there are over 350,000 clones, approximately 91% of which are singletons. The treatment: some 19 received Ad26.COV2.S at low or high dose, single or two shots; 5 received placebo; per-sample allocation not given. The investigators took samples on day 63 after the first vaccine or placebo injection. In germline, CDR1 is MNHNS, CDR2 SASEGT. Trimming took 2 bases from V and 7 from J, leaving 15 bases between them. The CDR3 is made up of 16 amino acids.

The sample consisted of peripheral blood, taken in a trial of Ad26.COV2.S vaccine versus placebo. This receptor was obtained from a person between 18 and 59 years old who received the Ad26.COV2.S COVID-19 vaccine or a placebo. V is TRBV6-1 and J is TRBJ1-6; possible D gene TRBD1, 5 bases. CDR3 sequence (DNA): TGTGCCAGCAGTGAATTGGGGACGGCTAAGAATTCACCCCTCCACTTT. Amino acids: CASSELGTAKNSPLHF.